The 19 T cell receptor beta chains below all came from one sample that was sequenced in a study of cytomegalovirus exposure and HLA in healthy donors. PCR used 60 Vbeta primers and 13 Jbeta primers. Method: immunoSEQ multiplex PCR; TCRdb's copy keeps in-frame clones and lacks some. The table lists over 100,000 clones, approximately 70% of them singletons. The sequenced sample was PBMCs. Receptor source: a woman in her thirties in good health and CMV-seronegative.

A few counts support this clone. This sample also contains other DNA sequences that code for the same CDR3. The chain recombines TRBV7-2 with TRBJ2-1, with 7 bases aligning to TRBD1. V shed 5 bases, J shed 4 bases, and the junction held 2 bases outside the gene matches. The length of the CDR3 is 13 residues. Germline CDR1 is SGHTA and CDR2 is FQGNSA. The CDR3 bases are TGTGCCAGCAGCCCACAGGGGTACAATGAGCAGTTCTTC. The encoded protein is CASSPQGYNEQFF.

The gene calls are TRBV25-1 and TRBJ1-1; D uncertain. Trimming took 2 bases from V and 3 from J, leaving 16 bases between them. Germline-derived CDR1 and CDR2 are MGHDK and SYGVNS. There are 16 residues in the CDR3. The CDR3 nucleotides are TGTGCCAGCAGTGAAGTGGGGAAAAAGAGGGACACTGAAGCTTTCTTT. This codes for CASSEVGKKRDTEAFF.

The chain joins TRBV7-3 to TRBJ2-2; the D is unclear. CDR3 length: 13 residues. Trimming removed 5 bases at V and 7 bases at J, with 11 bases between. The V gene's germline CDR1 is SGHTA and CDR2 FQGTGA. The CDR3 nucleotides are TGTGCCAGCAGCACGATGGTCGGCGGGGAGCTGTTTTTT. Translated, it gives CASSTMVGGELFF.

The chain has TRBV6-1 and TRBJ2-5; 9 positions match TRBD1. Germline trimming cut 10 bases from V and 5 bases from J; bases unmatched to any gene: 14. CDR1 MNHNS and CDR2 SASEGT come from the germline V gene. This CDR3 has 15 residues. The CDR3 loop reads CAIEKQTGGAETQYF. CDR3 DNA sequence: TGTGCCATCGAGAAGCAGACAGGGGGAGCGGAGACCCAGTACTTC.

This clone was recorded once. CDR3 bases: TGTGCCATTCCGGACAGGACAACAACGCCTAATGAAAAACTGTTTTTT. Translation gives CAIPDRTTTPNEKLFF. This chain joins TRBV2 and TRBJ1-4; 7 bases fit TRBD1. The V gene end was trimmed by 10 bases and the J gene end by 3 bases; junction bases not matched to a gene: 14. CDR3 length: 16 residues. The germline CDR1 and CDR2 sequences are SNHLY and FYNNEI.

The chain combines TRBV5-8 with TRBJ2-1; 8 bases match TRBD2. Germline V gene lookup returns CDR1 SGHTS and CDR2 YDEGEE. The CDR3 has 20 amino acids. J lost 0 bases, V lost 6 bases, and 20 bases had no gene match. CDR3 sequence: CASKLAGTGRAFDSYNEQFF. The CDR3 bases are TGTGCCAGCAAGCTTGCCGGTACCGGGAGGGCTTTTGACTCCTACAATGAGCAGTTCTTC.

This chain joins TRBV30 and TRBJ2-5; 10 bases line up with TRBD1. Germline CDR1 and CDR2: GTSNPN and SVGIG (reference sequence). V dropped 4 bases and J dropped 5; count of bases not matched to a gene: 7. The CDR3 covers 14 residues. The CDR3 here is CAWTGQGIGETQYF. The CDR3 bases are TGTGCCTGGACGGGACAGGGGATTGGGGAGACCCAGTACTTC.

The CDR3 loop is CASSFDGDQPQHF. CDR3 in DNA: TGCGCCAGCAGCTTTGACGGGGATCAGCCCCAGCATTTT. This chain links TRBV5-1 with TRBJ1-5; D uncertain. With 2 bases removed from V and 5 bases from J, the gap between germline ends came to 8 bases. The CDR3 is 13 residues long. Germline CDR1 reads SGHRS; CDR2 reads YFSETQ.

Concerning this clone: The identical CDR3 is also encoded by other nucleotide sequences in the sample. This chain connects TRBV4-2 to TRBJ2-2; tentative D call: TRBD2 (5 bases). Trimming removed 0 bases from V and 5 bases from J, with 22 bases in between. CDR3 length: 19 residues. Germline V gene data show CDR1 as LGHNA and CDR2 as YNFKEQ. The CDR3 loop reads CASSQDFFPGEERTGELFF. The DNA for the CDR3 is TGTGCCAGCAGCCAAGATTTTTTCCCAGGAGAGGAGCGGACCGGGGAGCTGTTTTTT.

The chain has TRBV30 and TRBJ2-7; possibly TRBD1 for D (5 bases). The germline V gene has CDR1 GTSNPN and CDR2 SVGIG (reference sequence). The CDR3 is made up of 11 amino acids. Trimming cost V 5 bases and J 7 bases, with 12 bases left between them. This CDR3 reads CAWSLQGEQYF. The CDR3 region has the DNA TGTGCCTGGTCTCTTCAGGGAGAGCAGTACTTC.

With respect to this clone: Sequence at one end of the junction differs from germline and may be a read error. The chain employs TRBV9 and TRBJ1-1; TRBD1 matches at 8 bases. Germline V gives CDR1 SGDLS, CDR2 YYNGEE. The CDR3 consists of 14 residues. The CDR3 reads CASTVAGGVGEAFF. The DNA for the CDR3 is TGTGCCAGCACCGTAGCAGGGGGCGTGGGTGAAGCTTTCTTT.

The V gene is TRBV5-1, the J gene TRBJ2-1, with 7 bases aligning to TRBD2. V trimming: 0 bases; J trimming: 9 bases; junction bases outside the gene matches: 6. Germline lookup yields CDR1 SGHRS and CDR2 YFSETQ. The CDR3 consists of 14 residues. This CDR3 reads CASSLGLASREQFF. The CDR3 DNA reads TGCGCCAGCAGCTTGGGACTAGCTTCACGTGAGCAGTTCTTC.

The chain uses TRBV6-5 and TRBJ1-1; 7 positions match TRBD1. The CDR3 totals 14 residues. The germline CDR1 and CDR2 sequences are MNHEY and SVGAGI. The V and J ends lost 6 bases and 2 bases, in that order; junction bases with no gene match: 6. CDR3 in amino acids: CASRPDRLNTEAFF. The CDR3 DNA is TGTGCCAGCAGGCCGGACAGGTTAAACACTGAAGCTTTCTTT.

The rearrangement joins TRBV28 to TRBJ1-1; possible D gene TRBD1, 6 bases. Trimming took off 3 bases at V and 1 base at J, with 9 bases between the two ends. Looked up from germline, CDR1 is MDHEN and CDR2 is SYDVKM. This CDR3 comprises 14 residues. The CDR3, as DNA: TGTGCCAGCAGTTTGGACAGCCCGAACACTGAAGCTTTCTTT. It encodes CASSLDSPNTEAFF.

This clone was observed a handful of times. The chain combines TRBV7-2 with TRBJ1-2, with D hard to call. Germline CDR1 SGHTA, CDR2 FQGNSA. This CDR3 contains 15 residues. V was trimmed by 1 base and J by 7 bases, leaving 16 bases between them. The CDR3, as DNA: TGTGCCAGCAGCTTAGGTACGGGAACAGCTTCTGGCTACACCTTC. Translating gives CASSLGTGTASGYTF.

V and J are TRBV10-1 and TRBJ1-6; 9 nucleotides match TRBD1. The CDR3 loop spans 17 amino acids. Germline values: CDR1 WNHNN, CDR2 SYGVQD (reference sequence). J was trimmed by 10 bases and V by 5 bases; bases with no gene match: 15. The CDR3 DNA is TGCGCCAGCAGTAGAATCCCTACAGGGGGCGCTGAATCACCCCTCCACTTT. Its translation: CASSRIPTGGAESPLHF.

The chain has TRBV30 and TRBJ1-1; D is undetermined. Germline values: CDR1 GTSNPN, CDR2 SVGIG (reference sequence). Deletions cut 2 bases from V and 0 bases from J, with 7 bases between. The CDR3 is made up of 13 amino acids. The CDR3 is CAWSLQMNTEAFF. CDR3 bases: TGTGCCTGGAGTTTGCAGATGAACACTGAAGCTTTCTTT. The entire variable domain, with the rest obtained from reference TRBV30 and TRBJ1-1, is as follows: SQTIHQWPATLVQPVGSPLSLECTVEGTSNPNLYWYRQAAGRGLQLLFYSVGIGQISSEVPQNLSASRPQDRQFILSSKKLLLSDSGFYLCAWSLQMNTEAFFGQGTRLTVV.

This chain connects TRBV6-1 to TRBJ1-3; maybe TRBD1 (6 bases). Between the trimmed V and J ends, which lost 7 bases and 11 bases, there was a span of 15 bases. Germline CDR1 reads MNHNS; CDR2 reads SASEGT. The CDR3 contains 12 residues. CDR3 in DNA: TGTGCCAGCACCACCAGACAGGTGGCCATATATTTT. Its translation: CASTTRQVAIYF.

The chain joins TRBV30 to TRBJ1-5, with TRBD1 matching over 10 bases. The trim removed 5 bases at V and 4 bases at J, leaving 8 bases unmatched. CDR3 length: 15 amino acids. Germline CDR1 GTSNPN, CDR2 SVGIG (reference sequence). CDR3 sequence (DNA): TGTGCCTGGGCTTCTGGACAGGGGGGAAATCAGCCCCAGCATTTT. It yields the protein CAWASGQGGNQPQHF. The full variable domain, its missing parts supplied by reference TRBV30 and TRBJ1-5, is SQTIHQWPATLVQPVGSPLSLECTVEGTSNPNLYWYRQAAGRGLQLLFYSVGIGQISSEVPQNLSASRPQDRQFILSSKKLLLSDSGFYLCAWASGQGGNQPQHFGDGTRLSIL.